This T cell receptor (beta chain) came from a study of OX40 agonist ivuxolimab in advanced cancers. Overall study: Dosing consisted of intravenous ivuxolimab at 0.01 to 10 mg/kg every 2 weeks. Dose-escalation patients' cancers were hepatocellular carcinoma, melanoma, renal cell or head and neck cancer. Points from the study as a whole: Among some nonresponders, normalized T-cell clonal expansion was also low.

Concerning this clone: Its matching antigen is unknown.

TCRdb's copy holds only in-frame clones and misses some; the assay was immunoSEQ multiplex PCR. The sample has 25,000 to 40,000 clones; around 84% are singletons. Trimming took off 1 base at V and 0 bases at J, with 10 bases between the two ends. Germline CDR1 is LGHNA and CDR2 is YSLEER. This CDR3 region has 16 residues. The starting material was CD4+ or CD8+ T cells sorted from blood, obtained in a trial of the OX40 agonist ivuxolimab. This rearrangement joins TRBV4-3 to TRBJ2-1; D ambiguous. The sequence derives from an adult with an advanced solid tumor such as melanoma, head and neck, liver or kidney cancer. For the CDR3, the DNA is TGCGCCAGCAGCCAAGTTCGTCTCAGCTCCTACAATGAGCAGTTCTTC. Its protein product is CASSQVRLSSYNEQFF.